This T cell receptor (beta chain) is drawn from a study of regulatory dendritic cells for organ transplantation. Study-level results: Of resting T cell subsets, memory CD8+ had the most alloreactive clonotypes.

CDR3 length: 18 amino acids. Germline CDR1 reads LNHDA; CDR2 reads SQIVND (reference sequence). Trimming at V came to 2 bases and at J to 4 bases, leaving 10 bases not matched to a gene. Allogeneic regulatory or mature dendritic cells were co-cultured for less than 6 days with CFSE-labeled sorted T cells at 1:10. As to this clone: As yet, its antigen is unknown.

The method was immunoSEQ multiplex PCR; TCRdb's version includes in-frame clones alone and lacks a portion of them. Of a few thousand clones listed, 45% to 75% are singletons. The receptor was derived from a human donor in good health. The sample consisted of memory CD8+ T cells from blood cultured with dendritic cells. Subset denoted: CD45RO+ memory T cells. The V and J genes are TRBV19 and TRBJ2-2, with 10 bases identical to TRBD2. CDR3 nucleotide sequence: TGTGCCAGTAGTATATCGAGCGGGGGGGCCTTGGGCACCGGGGAGCTGTTTTTT. Translated: CASSISSGGALGTGELFF.